The clone carrying this T cell receptor (beta chain) showed up just a few times. The antigen remains unidentified. cDNA libraries of TCR beta carried unique molecular identifiers. Via MiXCR, TCRdb re-called the PCR reads, giving one row per CDR3 protein. The table includes about 760,000 distinct CDR3 sequences, approximately 30% detected once. This sample was included in a study of post-analysis software for immune sequencing data. Background on the study: In terms of disease course, relapsing-remitting, secondary progressive and progressive-relapsing multiple sclerosis were included.

Study findings and constraints: Compared with controls, patients had more of about 5 TRBV segments, including TRBV5-6, TRBV5-1 and TRBV20-1.

Trimming stripped 3 bases from V and 6 bases from J, with 8 bases between. The germline CDR1 and CDR2 sequences are MGHDK and SYGVNS. The CDR3 spans 12 residues. This TCR was sampled from a girl aged 10-17 years with multiple sclerosis. Input material: blood. The chain recombines TRBV25-1 with TRBJ1-2; no definite D call. As DNA, the CDR3 is TGTGCCAGCAGTGATCTCGCAGATGGCTACACCTTC. Encoded protein: CASSDLADGYTF.